The source of this TCR beta chain is a study of molecular identifiers for immune sequencing clone quantification. At the level of the study: Replicates split RNA from approximately 22,000 or 94,000 naive CD8 cells five ways, and the researchers sequenced four portions. Study-wide points: Amid around 980,000 naive cells, spiked Jurkat TCR RNA from one cell was reportedly still detectable. Identical TCR molecules sharing a barcode could underestimate highly expanded clone sizes.

TCRdb itself ran the PCR reads through MiXCR, one entry per CDR3 protein. This sample has a few hundred thousand distinct CDR3 sequences; about 23% occur once, and the top ten carry 0.74%. This clonotype has at least ten counts. Its antigen is unidentified. Using 10%, 30% or 50% RNA, naive CD8 libraries were derived from approximately 20,000 to 1,000,000 sorted cells. Germline V lookup: CDR1 SGHNT, CDR2 YYREEE (reference sequence). The CDR3 runs to 11 residues. V was pared by 3 bases and J by 9 bases, with 7 bases between. This TCR came from a human donor in good health. Some libraries in this study had Jurkat cell RNA spiked in. Sequencing was performed on naive CD8+ T cells from blood, with Jurkat cell RNA spiked in. As to subset: FACS-sorted CD8+CD4-CCR7+CD45RA+ naive T cells. The chain links TRBV5-4 to TRBJ2-1, with no clear D. CDR3 DNA: TGTGCCAGCAGCTACTACGGTGAGCAGTTCTTC. Translated, it gives CASSYYGEQFF.